This T cell receptor (beta chain) was observed in a study of cytomegalovirus exposure and HLA in healthy donors. Study conclusions and caveats: From TCR beta sequences, most subjects' HLA-A and HLA-B alleles were reportedly predicted accurately.

The germline V gene has CDR1 MNHEY and CDR2 SMNVEV (reference sequence). V was cut by 4 bases and J by 2 bases, with 12 bases left in between. The CDR3 sequence is 14 residues long. Primers for the PCR totalled 60 Vbeta and 13 Jbeta. The table came from immunoSEQ multiplex PCR; TCRdb's copy has only in-frame clones and leaves some out. The sample lists roughly 120,000 clones; roughly 88% were seen once. On this clone itself: The antigen remains undetermined.

V and J are TRBV27 and TRBJ2-7; D remains unclear. This TCR derives from a woman aged 18-29 years in good health and CMV-seropositive. Sequencing was performed on PBMCs. CDR3 DNA: TGTGCCAGCAGTTCATTGAGCCTTACCTACGAGCAGTACTTC. This encodes CASSSLSLTYEQYF.